The source of this TCR beta chain is a study of T cells after somatic rescue of genetic block. This CDR3 comprises 18 residues. The V gene lost 2 bases and the J gene lost 0 bases, with 17 bases spanning the gap. Germline V gene data show CDR1 as ENHRY and CDR2 as SYGVKD. Using immunoSEQ multiplex PCR, the repertoire was profiled, and TCRdb retains in-frame clones only, with some absent. The repertoire holds tens of thousands of clones, about nine tenths seen once, with about 3% in the top ten. V gene TRBV10-3 combines with J gene TRBJ1-3; maybe TRBD1 (6 bases). This receptor was taken from a man between 25 and 39 years old. The sequencing sample was made of peripheral blood mononuclear cells (PBMCs). The CDR3 here is CAISEARGDSSSGNTIYF. In DNA, the CDR3 is TGTGCCATCAGTGAGGCCAGGGGTGACAGCAGCTCTGGAAACACCATATATTTT.